There are many counts of the clone carrying this TCR beta chain. This sample is drawn from a study of T cells in Graves' hyperthyroidism and ophthalmopathy. The germline V gene encodes CDR1 ENHRY and CDR2 SYGVKD. Between the trimmed V and J ends, which lost 6 bases and 0 bases, there was a span of 17 bases. CDR3 length: 16 residues. What was amplified from RNA transcripts were TCR beta CDR3 regions. HTBI primers were employed in a first-round RT-PCR of the TCR CDR3. TCRdb used MiXCR to reprocess the multiplex PCR reads, holding one entry per CDR3 protein. The table has more than 350,000 distinct CDR3 sequences, roughly 15% seen once; the top ten hold about 18%.

This clonotype was obtained from a young woman with Graves' ophthalmopathy. This chain connects TRBV10-3 to TRBJ2-5; TRBD2 might be the D (6 bases). Sequences were obtained from blood. The CDR3 nucleotides are TGTGCCATCAGAGCCGGTAGCGGTGGATACCAAGAGACCCAGTACTTC. Translating gives CAIRAGSGGYQETQYF.